This TCR beta chain emerged from a study of T cell repertoires in cytomegalovirus infection. There are 13 residues in the CDR3. V was trimmed by 5 bases and J by 7 bases, leaving 11 bases between them. Germline V gene lookup returns CDR1 SGHTA and CDR2 FQGTGA. This clonotype came up many times. TCRdb ran MiXCR on the reads and lists one entry per CDR3 protein. The sample lists fewer than 300,000 distinct CDR3 sequences; roughly 23% were seen once. The sequenced sample consisted of PBMCs. The sequence was collected from a human donor in good health (CMV status not recorded). Some clones in this sample may be carry-over from other donors' samples. The J gene is TRBJ2-2, the V gene TRBV7-3; D is uncertain. CDR3 nucleotides: TGTGCCAGCAGCCCAGAGTTGGGCGGGGAGCTGTTTTTT. It translates to CASSPELGGELFF.